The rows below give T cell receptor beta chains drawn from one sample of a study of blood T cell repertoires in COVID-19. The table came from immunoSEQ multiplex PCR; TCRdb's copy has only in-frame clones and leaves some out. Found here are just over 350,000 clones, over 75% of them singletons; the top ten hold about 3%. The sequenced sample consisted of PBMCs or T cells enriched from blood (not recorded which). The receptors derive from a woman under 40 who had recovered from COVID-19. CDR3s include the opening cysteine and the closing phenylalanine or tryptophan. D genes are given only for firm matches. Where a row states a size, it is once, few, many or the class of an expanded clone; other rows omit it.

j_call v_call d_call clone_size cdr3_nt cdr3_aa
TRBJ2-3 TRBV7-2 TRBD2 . TGTGCCAGCAGCTCCGGACTAGGAAGCACAGATACGCAGTATTTT CASSSGLGSTDTQYF
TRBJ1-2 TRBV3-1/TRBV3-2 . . TGTGCCAGCAGCCCACCCGGGTTTGGCTACACCTTC CASSPPGFGYTF
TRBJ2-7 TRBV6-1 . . TGTGCCAGCAGTGAAGCGGCGGGTGGGACCTACGAGCAGTACTTC CASSEAAGGTYEQYF
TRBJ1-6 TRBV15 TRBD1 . TGTGCCACCAGCATTCGGACAGGGGGCAATTCACCCCTCCACTTT CATSIRTGGNSPLHF
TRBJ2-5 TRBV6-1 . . TGTGCCAGCAGTGAAGAATGGGGGCTAGTAGGCCAAGAGACCCAGTACTTC CASSEEWGLVGQETQYF
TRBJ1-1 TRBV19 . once TGTGCCAGTAGTCGAACCCGGCGGCAACTGTCTGAAGCTTTCTTT CASSRTRRQLSEAFF
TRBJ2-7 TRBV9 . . TGTGCCAGCAGCGTAGAAGGAGGAGTGGCTTCCGACTCCTACGAGCAGTACTTC CASSVEGGVASDSYEQYF
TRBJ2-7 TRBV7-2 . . TGTGCCAGCAGCTCAGTAGGCCTAGCGCGGACCTACGAGCAGTACTTC CASSSVGLARTYEQYF
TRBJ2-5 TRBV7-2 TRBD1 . TGTGCCAGCAGCCCCCGGTCCGGGACAGGGGTCGGGTCAAGAGAGACCCAGTACTTC CASSPRSGTGVGSRETQYF
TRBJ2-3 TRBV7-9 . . TGTGCCAGCACCACCGCGTGGGGCGGGAATTGGTCTAGCACAGATACGCAGTATTTT CASTTAWGGNWSSTDTQYF
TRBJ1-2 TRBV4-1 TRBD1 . TGCGCCAGCAGCCAAGTCGGCGACAGGGGGGACTATGGCTACACCTTC CASSQVGDRGDYGYTF
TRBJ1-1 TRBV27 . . TGTGCCAGCAGTCAGCGTGGAGGCAGCCAGTTGGACACTGAAGCTTTCTTT CASSQRGGSQLDTEAFF
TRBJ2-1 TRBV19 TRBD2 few TGTGCCAGCCACGGACTAGCGGAGCACTACAATGAGCAGTTCTTC CASHGLAEHYNEQFF
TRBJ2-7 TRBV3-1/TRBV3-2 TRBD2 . TGTGCCAGCAGCCAAGCAAGCGGGGGGGTCGAGCAGTACTTC CASSQASGGVEQYF